The 9 T cell receptor beta chains below come from one sample, sequenced in a study of blood T cell repertoires in COVID-19. The repertoire was sequenced with immunoSEQ multiplex PCR; TCRdb's copy has only in-frame clones and lacks some. The table has about 440,000 clones, about nine tenths seen once; the top ten hold approximately 0.55%. The sequencing input was PBMCs or T cells enriched from blood (not recorded which). The receptors were gathered from a man younger than 35 who had recovered from COVID-19.

This chain joins TRBV9 and TRBJ1-5, with 7 bases lining up with TRBD1. The CDR3 contains 17 residues. The junction had 14 bases not matched to a gene; V was cut back by 7 bases and J by 1 base. The germline gives CDR1 SGDLS, CDR2 YYNGEE. The CDR3 DNA sequence: TGTGCCAGCCCGTTAAATAGCCTGGACAGGAGCAATCAGCCCCAGCATTTT. Translation: CASPLNSLDRSNQPQHF. Combining the CDR3 with reference TRBV9 and TRBJ1-5 gives the whole variable domain DSGVTQTPKHLITATGQRVTLRCSPRSGDLSVYWYQQSLDQGLQFLIQYYNGEERAKGNILERFSAQQFPDLHSELNLSSLELGDSALYFCASPLNSLDRSNQPQHFGDGTRLSIL.

The chain joins TRBV25-1 to TRBJ1-5, with D uncertain. Germline CDR1 is MGHDK and CDR2 is SYGVNS. This CDR3 has 14 residues. Trimming took 2 bases from V and 7 from J, leaving 12 bases between them. DNA for the CDR3: TGTGCCAGCAGTGAAGGAGGGCCGGGACAGCCCCAGCATTTT. Its translation is CASSEGGPGQPQHF.

V and J are TRBV19 and TRBJ2-7; D uncertain. Per the germline V gene, CDR1 is LNHDA and CDR2 is SQIVND (reference sequence). The CDR3 totals 16 residues. Trimming took off 1 base at V and 0 bases at J, with 13 bases between the two ends. CDR3 coding DNA: TGTGCCAGTAGTATAGGTCCCGGTGAGAGCTCCTACGAGCAGTACTTC. This gives the protein CASSIGPGESSYEQYF.

J is TRBJ1-4 and V is TRBV18, with D possibly matching TRBD1 (6 bases). Germline values: CDR1 KGHSH, CDR2 LQKENI. Trimming cost V 4 bases and J 12 bases, with 12 bases left between them. This CDR3 contains 12 residues. Here the CDR3 DNA reads TGTGCCAGCTCACGACCCCAGGGGCAACTGTTTTTT. Its protein is CASSRPQGQLFF.

This chain connects TRBV18 to TRBJ1-5; a possible D gene is TRBD1 (6 bases). Trimming pared 8 bases from V and 7 bases from J, leaving 18 bases between. Germline V lookup: CDR1 KGHSH, CDR2 LQKENI. The length of the CDR3 is 14 residues. The DNA of the CDR3 is TGTGCCAGCGCAAAAGCGGGGGCTGACCAGCCCCAGCATTTT. Translating it yields CASAKAGADQPQHF.

CDR3 DNA: TGTGCCAGCAGCCCGCGGGACCTAACCACAGATACGCAGTATTTT. Residues: CASSPRDLTTDTQYF. The chain joins TRBV7-9 to TRBJ2-3, with a tentative D call TRBD2 (6 bases). CDR1 is SEHNR, CDR2 FQNEAQ, per germline (reference sequence). This CDR3 is 15 amino acids long. V lost 5 bases and J 2 bases, leaving 14 bases between the germline ends.

In its sample, this clone was seen a few times. This chain connects TRBV3-1 (or the pseudogene TRBV3-2) to TRBJ1-4; D call uncertain. The CDR3 spans 15 residues. Germline V gene lookup returns CDR1 LGHDT and CDR2 YNNKEL (reference sequence). Trimming left V 3 bases short and J 10 bases short, with 18 bases between. In nucleotides, the CDR3 is TGTGCCAGCAGCCATTTAGACATCGGGGTCGGAAAACTGTTTTTT. As protein: CASSHLDIGVGKLFF.

The V call is TRBV5-1, the J call TRBJ2-3; 10 bases align to TRBD2. This CDR3 has 16 amino acids. With V trimmed by 0 bases and J by 3 bases, 4 bases remained unmatched. Germline lookup yields CDR1 SGHRS and CDR2 YFSETQ. The CDR3 DNA follows: TGCGCCAGCAGCTTGGCGTCTAGCGGGAGTACAGATACGCAGTATTTT. Amino acids: CASSLASSGSTDTQYF.

This chain uses TRBV11-3 with TRBJ1-1, with D maybe TRBD1 (5 bases). This CDR3 has 14 residues. Germline CDR1 is SGHNT and CDR2 is YENEEA. V was pared by 5 bases and J by 0 bases, with 10 bases between. CDR3 DNA sequence: TGTGCCAGCAGCCTGTCAGGGATGAACACTGAAGCTTTCTTT. This codes for CASSLSGMNTEAFF. The variable domain in full, completed from reference TRBV11-3 and TRBJ1-1, reads EAGVVQSPRYKIIEKKQPVAFWCNPISGHNTLYWYLQNLGQGPELLIRYENEEAVDDSQLPKDRFSAERLKGVDSTLKIQPAELGDSAVYLCASSLSGMNTEAFFGQGTRLTVV.